This TCR beta chain was recorded in a study of cytomegalovirus exposure and HLA in healthy donors (dated by TCRdb to 2017 to 2019). Background for the entire study: A later analysis indicated that the 95 to 150 validation repertoires were generated on the platform also employed for the roughly 730 repertoires of the first cohort. To predict cytomegalovirus infection status, the study brought together high-throughput TCR immunosequencing, statistical association of individual TCRs with disease status, and machine learning. A separate validation cohort of some 130 different subjects was used in addition to the approximately 640-subject first cohort. The study aimed to test whether cataloging public T cell receptors could reveal signatures of past pathogen exposure. Results the study describes overall, beyond this receptor: In the study, some 180 TCR beta chains were listed as associated with cytomegalovirus. Of the cluster scores, 85% to 95% were above 0 in a later analysis, which found that TCRs clustered in the first cohort also tended to co-occur in the 95 to 150 validation repertoires. Cytomegalovirus status was reported to be diagnosed by the classifier with high specificity and sensitivity in both the original and validation cohorts. A later analysis lacked HLA typing for the validation cohort, so it scored co-occurrence in that cohort across all 110 or so repertoires. According to the authors, the approach could potentially be generalized to other disease states and immunological phenotypes. Across donors, most TCR sequences were observed very rarely, whereas some public TCRs were present in many individuals. In vitro tests confirmed that three of the cytomegalovirus-associated TCR beta chains recognize cytomegalovirus antigens.

The donors belonged to the validation cohort of about 120 subjects, which was separate from the approximately 680-subject first cohort. Libraries were prepared through the immunoSEQ multiplex PCR assay. From the authors' description of their analysis: To diagnose cytomegalovirus status from the catalog of TCR beta chain sequences, a statistical classification framework was built. Here the immuneACCESS table is served through TCRdb, limited to in-frame sequences with V and J called. Missing clones are a known gap in these copies; in checked studies unresolved V genes cover under half, and the rest lacks a known reason. D and trimming come from the DNA, and the V and J calls and clone size come from that table. This sample lists over 200,000 clones; 80% to 90% were detected once. The ten largest clones add up to 2% to 2.5% of the sample. Of note for this clone: Its antigen is currently not known. One base away there is no much larger clone; base qualities are not given.

The sequenced sample consisted of PBMCs. This TCR was sampled from a woman younger than 35 in good health and CMV-seropositive.

The CDR3 is CASSYTDSNYGYTF. The DNA sequence is TGTGCCAGCAGTTACACGGACTCCAACTATGGCTACACCTTC. Recombination joined TRBV6-5 with TRBJ1-2; the D gene lacks a confident call. The junction carries 9 bases between V and J, which are trimmed by 2 bases and 2 bases respectively. The CDR3 runs 14 amino acids, cysteine and phenylalanine included. The read is trimmed to its CDR3 DNA, 42 bases read in frame from base 1. CDR1 and CDR2 are read off the germline V gene as MNHEY and SVGAGI.